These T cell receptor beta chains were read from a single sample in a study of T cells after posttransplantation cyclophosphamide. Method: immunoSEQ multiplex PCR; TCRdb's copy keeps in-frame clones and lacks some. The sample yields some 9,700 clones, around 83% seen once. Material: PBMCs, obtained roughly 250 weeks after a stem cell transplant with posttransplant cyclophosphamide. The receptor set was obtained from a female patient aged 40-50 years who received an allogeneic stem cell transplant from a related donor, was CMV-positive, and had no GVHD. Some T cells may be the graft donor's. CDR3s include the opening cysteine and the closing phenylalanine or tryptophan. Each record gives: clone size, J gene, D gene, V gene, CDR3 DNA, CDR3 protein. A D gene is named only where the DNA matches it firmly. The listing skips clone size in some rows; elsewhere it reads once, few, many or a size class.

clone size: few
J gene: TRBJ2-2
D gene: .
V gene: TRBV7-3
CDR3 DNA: TGTGCCAGCAGCTTTAGCGGAGCCACCGGGGAGCTGTTTTTT
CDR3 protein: CASSFSGATGELFF

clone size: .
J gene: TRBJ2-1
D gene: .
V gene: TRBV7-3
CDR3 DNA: TGTGCCAGCAGCTTGGGGGCTAACAATGAGCAGTTCTTC
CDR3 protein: CASSLGANNEQFF

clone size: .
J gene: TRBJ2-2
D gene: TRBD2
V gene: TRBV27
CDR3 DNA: TGTGCCAGCAGTGCCGCAGGGAGGGTTGCCGGGGAGCTGTTTTTT
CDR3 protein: CASSAAGRVAGELFF

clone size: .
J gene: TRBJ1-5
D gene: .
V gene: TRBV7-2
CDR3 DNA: TGTGCCAGCAGCACAAAGACAGTTAGCAATCAGCCCCAGCATTTT
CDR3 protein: CASSTKTVSNQPQHF

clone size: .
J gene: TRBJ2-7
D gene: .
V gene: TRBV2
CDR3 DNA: TGTGCCAGCAGTGAAGCTCCGGGGGGCGAAGAGCAGTACTTC
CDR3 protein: CASSEAPGGEEQYF

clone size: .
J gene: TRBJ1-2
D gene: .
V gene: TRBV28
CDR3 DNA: TGTGCCAGCAGTATGACAATGATCTATGGCTACACCTTC
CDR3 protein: CASSMTMIYGYTF

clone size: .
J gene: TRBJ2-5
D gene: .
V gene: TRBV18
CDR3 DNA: TGTGCCAGCTCACCCCTAGCGAACCAAGAGACCCAGTACTTC
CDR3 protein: CASSPLANQETQYF

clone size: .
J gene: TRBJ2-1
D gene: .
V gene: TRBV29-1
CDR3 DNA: TGCAGCGCCCACAGGCCGTCCTACAATGAGCAGTTCTTC
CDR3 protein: CSAHRPSYNEQFF

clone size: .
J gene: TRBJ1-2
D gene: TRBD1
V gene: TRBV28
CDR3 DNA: TGTGCCAGCAGATCGACAGGGATCCTTGAAGGCTACACCTTC
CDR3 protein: CASRSTGILEGYTF

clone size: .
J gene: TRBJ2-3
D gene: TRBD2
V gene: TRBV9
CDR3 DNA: TGTGCCAGCAGCGCATCTAGCGGGGGATCCACAGATACGCAGTATTTT
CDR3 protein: CASSASSGGSTDTQYF

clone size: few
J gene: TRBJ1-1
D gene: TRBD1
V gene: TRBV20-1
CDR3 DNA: TGCAGTGCTCTGGACAGGGAGGGCGCTTTCTTT
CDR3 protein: CSALDREGAFF

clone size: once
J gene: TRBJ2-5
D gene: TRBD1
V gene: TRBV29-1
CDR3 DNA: TGCAGCGTTTTGACTTGGACAGGGCAGACCCAGTACTTC
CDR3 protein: CSVLTWTGQTQYF

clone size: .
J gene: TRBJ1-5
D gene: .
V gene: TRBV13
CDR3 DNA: TGTGCCAGCAGCCCCCAAGTCAGGGAGGTTCAGCCCCAGCATTTT
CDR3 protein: CASSPQVREVQPQHF

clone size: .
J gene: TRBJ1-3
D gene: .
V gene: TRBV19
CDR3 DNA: TGTGCCAGCGGACAGCCCAACTCTGGAAACACCATATATTTT
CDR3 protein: CASGQPNSGNTIYF

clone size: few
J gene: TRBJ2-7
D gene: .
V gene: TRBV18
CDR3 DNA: TGTGCCAGCTCGCACCCGACAGGAGCCCCCTACGAGCAGTACTTC
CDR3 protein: CASSHPTGAPYEQYF

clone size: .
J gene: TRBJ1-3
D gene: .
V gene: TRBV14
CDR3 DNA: TGTGCCAGCAGCCCGACAGACTTATCTGGAAACACCATATATTTT
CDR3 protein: CASSPTDLSGNTIYF

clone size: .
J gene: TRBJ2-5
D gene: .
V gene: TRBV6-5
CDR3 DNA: TGTGCCAGCAGTCCGGACAGAGCCTCAGGGACCCAGTACTTC
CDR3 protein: CASSPDRASGTQYF